The entry below gives a single TCR beta chain sequence along with its context. Its antigen is as yet unknown. The investigators split CD4+ cells into a CD45RA+ naive subset and a CD45RA-negative memory subset. This entry belongs to a study of shared clonotypes between healthy human individuals. Regarding the study as a whole: Despite large depth, sorted-subset datasets appeared incompletely sequenced. Blood alone was sampled, and tissue repertoires likely differ.

Germline V gene lookup returns CDR1 MGHRA and CDR2 YSYEKL. CDR3 size: 12 residues. V was pared by 2 bases and J by 9 bases, with 8 bases between. Produced via immunoSEQ multiplex PCR; TCRdb's table is partial and in-frame only. The sample contains 2 million to 2.5 million clones, 80% to 95% of which appear only once. J is TRBJ2-1 and V is TRBV4-1; D is uncertain. The material sequenced was naive CD4+ T cells from PBMCs. Subset specified: CD45RA+ positively selected. This receptor was identified in a man younger than 35 in good health. Some clones in this sample may be carry-over from other donors' samples. DNA for the CDR3: TGCGCCAGCAGCCAAACTTTTGGTGAGCAGTTCTTC. Residues: CASSQTFGEQFF.